This TCR beta chain came from a study of blood T cells in healthy people across ages. CDR1 is GTSNPN, CDR2 SVGIG, per germline (reference sequence). The V end lost 4 bases, the J end lost 7 bases, and 13 bases lay between the germline ends. The CDR3 length is 13 residues. Primed by a sample-barcoded 5' primer and a J-beta primer mix, a second PCR proceeded for about 6 to 11 cycles. Each CDR3 protein gets one entry after TCRdb re-called the 5' RACE reads with MiXCR. The data hold 1.5 million to 2 million distinct CDR3 sequences, with 30% to 35% observed a single time. The source of this sequence is a woman aged 25-40 years in good health. The chain carries TRBV30 and TRBJ1-4; D remains ambiguous. The specimen was blood. The CDR3 loop reads CAWTERRSEKLFF. The CDR3 DNA is TGTGCCTGGACAGAACGGAGGAGTGAAAAACTGTTTTTT.